This T cell receptor (beta chain) emerged from a study of CD8 T cells in Susac syndrome. Study findings and constraints: The authors acknowledged that the study's TCR sequencing and HLA analysis involved relatively few individuals.

This clonotype has just a few counts. The antigen remains unidentified. This CDR3 has 17 residues. V lost 0 bases to trimming and J lost 0 bases; unmatched junction nucleotides: 7. Germline CDR1 reads MNHEY; CDR2 reads SVGEGT. Random hexamers primed reverse transcription of about 0.5 to 1 ug RNA. With immunoSEQ multiplex PCR, TCR beta CDR3 was amplified across 54 Vbeta and 13 Jbeta. Each CDR3 protein is one row after TCRdb ran MiXCR on the immunoSEQ multiplex PCR reads. The sample shows hundreds of thousands of distinct CDR3 sequences, around 85% of them seen only once. The authors carried out high-throughput sequencing of TCR beta. They applied it to CD8+ and CD4+ T cells obtained from blood. The CD8+ and CD4+ T cells were negatively isolated, with the TEMRA cells enriched by FACS.

The chain joins TRBV6-2 or TRBV6-3 to TRBJ2-7; TRBD1 aligns across 8 bases. The receptor was isolated from a human donor with multiple sclerosis. Material: CD8+ T cells from PBMCs. This CDR3 is CASSYSPGQGSSYEQYF. Here the CDR3 DNA reads TGTGCCAGCAGTTACTCCCCCGGACAGGGAAGCTCCTACGAGCAGTACTTC.